These 17 T cell receptor beta chains originate from one sample sequenced in a study of early stage breast cancer tumors. Assay used: immunoSEQ multiplex PCR; TCRdb lists only in-frame clones, some missing. The sample lists about 50,000 clones, approximately 80% occurring once. What was sequenced was blood. These receptor sequences come from a person aged 45-60 years with breast cancer.

V is TRBV2 and J is TRBJ2-5, with D tentatively TRBD1 (5 bases). Between the trimmed V and J ends, which lost 10 bases and 2 bases, there was a span of 17 bases. The CDR3 length is 14 residues. Per germline, CDR1 SNHLY and CDR2 FYNNEI. The CDR3 loop is CATSNEAGQETQYF. In DNA, the CDR3 is TGTGCCACCTCAAACGAGGCAGGGCAAGAGACCCAGTACTTC.

The V gene is TRBV9, the J gene TRBJ2-3, with 8 bases fitting TRBD2. From germline, CDR1 is SGDLS and CDR2 YYNGEE. Trimming cost V 4 bases and J 5 bases; bases outside gene matches: 9. The CDR3 is 15 amino acids. CDR3 nucleotides: TGTGCCAGCAGCCCAAGACGAGCGGGGGAAGATACGCAGTATTTT. It encodes CASSPRRAGEDTQYF.

This clone has only a few counts. The J gene is TRBJ2-1, the V gene TRBV5-4; D is uncertain. This CDR3 comprises 12 residues. The ends were cut back, 3 bases at V and 4 bases at J, with 5 bases in the middle. Germline lookup yields CDR1 SGHNT and CDR2 YYREEE (reference sequence). The CDR3 spells CASSSTYNEQFF. In DNA form, the CDR3 reads TGTGCCAGCAGCTCTACATACAATGAGCAGTTCTTC.

The chain carries TRBV28 and TRBJ1-1, with a weak D call TRBD1 (5 bases). Germline loops: CDR1 MDHEN, CDR2 SYDVKM. Trimming stripped 10 bases from V and 3 bases from J, with 9 bases between. The CDR3 runs 11 residues. CDR3 sequence: CAIRGHTEAFF. The CDR3 DNA reads as TGTGCCATCCGGGGACACACTGAAGCTTTCTTT.

This clone was recorded a few times. The CDR3 protein is CASSESRDYGYTF. In nucleotides, the CDR3 is TGCGCCAGCAGTGAGTCGAGGGACTATGGCTACACCTTC. The J gene is TRBJ1-2, the V gene TRBV10-1; D unclear. The CDR3 has 13 amino acids. Germline CDR1 reads WNHNN; CDR2 reads SYGVQD (reference sequence). Trimming removed 0 bases at V and 3 bases at J, with 5 bases between.

The rearrangement uses TRBV6-5 and TRBJ1-1; D uncertain. The germline V and J ends were trimmed by 0 bases and 6 bases, with 11 bases remaining between them. This CDR3 contains 14 residues. Germline-derived CDR1 and CDR2 are MNHEY and SVGAGI. CDR3 loop: CASSYSGETAEAFF. CDR3 nucleotides: TGTGCCAGCAGTTACTCGGGAGAGACGGCTGAAGCTTTCTTT.

The rearrangement links TRBV6-5 to TRBJ1-5; no clear D gene. V lost 2 bases to trimming and J lost 4 bases, with 6 bases between them. The CDR3 covers 13 residues. Germline CDR1 and CDR2: MNHEY and SVGAGI. The CDR3 DNA reads as TGTGCCAGCAGTTACACAGAGAATCAGCCCCAGCATTTT. Translating it yields CASSYTENQPQHF.

The V call is TRBV5-4, the J call TRBJ2-3; D unresolved. Trimming took off 0 bases at V and 0 bases at J, with 5 bases between the two ends. The CDR3 loop spans 14 amino acids. Germline V gives CDR1 SGHNT, CDR2 YYREEE (reference sequence). DNA of the CDR3: TGTGCCAGCAGCTTGGCCGGCAGCACAGATACGCAGTATTTT. It specifies CASSLAGSTDTQYF.

This clone has only a few counts. V usage is TRBV29-1 and J usage is TRBJ2-7; TRBD2 matches at 7 bases. CDR3 size: 14 residues. Looked up from germline, CDR1 is SQVTM and CDR2 is ANQGSEA. V lost 4 bases to trimming and J lost 0 bases; unmatched junction nucleotides: 6. CDR3 in amino acids: CSVGGTSVSYEQYF. The CDR3 region has the DNA TGCAGCGTTGGGGGTACTAGCGTCTCCTACGAGCAGTACTTC.

CDR3 region: CASTQESGWTEAFF. CDR3 nucleotide sequence: TGTGCCAGCACGCAGGAGTCGGGGTGGACTGAAGCTTTCTTT. This chain uses TRBV2 with TRBJ1-1; D unresolved. V was pared by 7 bases and J by 5 bases, with 17 bases between. The CDR3 consists of 14 residues. Looked up from germline, CDR1 is SNHLY and CDR2 is FYNNEI. The variable domain in full, with the rest retrieved from reference TRBV2 and TRBJ1-1, is EPEVTQTPSHQVTQMGQEVILRCVPISNHLYFYWYRQILGQKVEFLVSFYNNEISEKSEIFDDQFSVERPDGSNFTLKIRSTKLEDSAMYFCASTQESGWTEAFFGQGTRLTVV.

This clone was seen more than once but under ten times. The V gene is TRBV9, the J gene TRBJ2-5; no definite D call. V lost 0 bases and J 1 base, leaving 10 bases between the germline ends. The CDR3 consists of 15 residues. Germline loops: CDR1 SGDLS, CDR2 YYNGEE. The CDR3 nucleotides read TGTGCCAGCAGCGTAGGTGTAGATCTCCAAGAGACCCAGTACTTC. It encodes CASSVGVDLQETQYF.

This CDR3 reads CASSPYPRVGGGAYEQYF. In DNA, the CDR3 is TGTGCCAGCAGTCCCTACCCGCGGGTGGGCGGGGGGGCCTACGAGCAGTACTTC. The V gene is TRBV28, the J gene TRBJ2-7; 9 bases are a match to TRBD2. The CDR3 sequence is 18 residues long. The germline gives CDR1 MDHEN, CDR2 SYDVKM. The V segment lost 5 bases and the J segment 2 bases; nucleotides outside the gene matches: 16.

This clone was observed a handful of times. It is unclear where the CDR3 begins or ends on the DNA, so no DNA is shown, and the CDR3 is as TCRdb lists it. The rearrangement uses TRBV27 and TRBJ2-1; TRBD2, as called in the table, went unchecked against the DNA. Inclusive of both ends, the CDR3 amounts to 14 amino acids. Germline V lookup: CDR1 MNHEY, CDR2 SMNVEV (reference sequence). The CDR3 loop reads CASSSSTRSGEQFF.

This chain uses TRBV6-5 with TRBJ1-4, with 9 nucleotides matching TRBD1. CDR1 and CDR2 from the germline V gene are MNHEY and SVGAGI. The J segment lost 2 bases and the V segment lost 7 bases, leaving 2 bases of the junction unmatched. The CDR3 totals 14 residues. The CDR3 spells CASTGTGTNEKLFF. DNA for the CDR3: TGTGCCAGCACTGGGACAGGGACTAATGAAAAACTGTTTTTT.

This sequence joins TRBV7-6 and TRBJ2-7; D tentatively reads TRBD1 or TRBD2 (6 bases each). Germline V gives CDR1 SGHVS, CDR2 FNYEAQ. Trimming shortened V by 2 bases and J by 3 bases, and 17 bases separated the two germline ends. The CDR3 totals 16 residues. Here the CDR3 DNA reads TGTGCCAGCAGCTTAAAGACTTGGGGGGCTGACTACGAGCAGTACTTC. Protein: CASSLKTWGADYEQYF.

The sample holds a few counts of this clone. V gene TRBV10-3 combines with J gene TRBJ1-3; D call uncertain. Looked up from germline, CDR1 is ENHRY and CDR2 is SYGVKD. The CDR3 has 19 amino acids. V was pared by 3 bases and J by 1 base, with 22 bases between. Written as DNA, the CDR3 is TGTGCCATCAGTGAAAGCCATACCAAGGACGTCGGGTCTGGAAACACCATATATTTT. It yields the protein CAISESHTKDVGSGNTIYF.

As to this clone: Without the conserved terminal phenylalanine or tryptophan, this CDR3 likely stems from a read error. This rearrangement joins TRBV30 to TRBJ1-4; unclear D gene. The CDR3 is made up of 15 amino acids. Trimming shortened V by 4 bases and J by 0 bases, and 12 bases separated the two germline ends. Per the germline V gene, CDR1 is GTSNPN and CDR2 is SVGIG (reference sequence). For the CDR3, the DNA is TGTGCCTGGAAGGTCGCATTCACAACTAATGAAAAACTGTTTTGT. Protein product: CAWKVAFTTNEKLFC.